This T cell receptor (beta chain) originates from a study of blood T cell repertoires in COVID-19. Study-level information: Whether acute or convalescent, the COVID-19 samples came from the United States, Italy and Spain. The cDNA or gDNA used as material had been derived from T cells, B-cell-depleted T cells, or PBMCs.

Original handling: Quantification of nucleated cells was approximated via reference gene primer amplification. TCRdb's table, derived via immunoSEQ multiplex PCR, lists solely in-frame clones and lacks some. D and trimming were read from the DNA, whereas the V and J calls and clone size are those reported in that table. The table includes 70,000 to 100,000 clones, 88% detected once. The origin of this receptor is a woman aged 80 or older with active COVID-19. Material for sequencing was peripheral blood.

The CDR3 bases are TGTGCCAGCAGCCAAGAGGCTAGGACCTACGAGCAGTACTTC. It encodes CASSQEARTYEQYF. This chain links TRBV4-2 with TRBJ2-7; D not certain. Per germline, CDR1 LGHNA and CDR2 YNFKEQ. Deletions cut 0 bases from V and 2 bases from J, with 8 bases between. The CDR3 extends over 14 amino acids.